The rows below give T cell receptor beta chains drawn from one sample of a study of T cell responses to AZD1222 COVID-19 vaccine. Profiling relied on immunoSEQ multiplex PCR, and the TCRdb table lists in-frame clones only, not all of them. The data contain 140,000 to 150,000 clones, 90% to 95% of them singletons. The sample consisted of peripheral blood, taken on day 0 of AZD1222 vaccination. These receptors were taken from an adult in good health. Each CDR3 is given with its conserved first and last residue. A D gene is named only where the DNA matches it firmly. Clone size, where shown, is once, few, many, or a class for clones that have expanded.

size: -
V: TRBV5-1
J: TRBJ2-1
D: TRBD2
CDR3: CASSLWVRASGDDEQFF
DNA: TGCGCCAGCAGCTTGTGGGTCCGGGCTAGCGGGGACGATGAGCAGTTCTTC

size: -
V: TRBV9
J: TRBJ2-1
D: TRBD2
CDR3: CASSAQGGGHNEQFF
DNA: TGTGCCAGCAGCGCCCAGGGCGGGGGGCACAATGAGCAGTTCTTC

size: once
V: TRBV7-2
J: TRBJ2-3
D: TRBD2
CDR3: CASSPQGLSTDTQYF
DNA: TGTGCCAGCAGCCCCCAGGGACTAAGCACAGATACGCAGTATTTT

size: -
V: TRBV6-2/TRBV6-3
J: TRBJ1-5
D: TRBD1
CDR3: CASSYSFGRGLSNQPQHF
DNA: TGTGCCAGCAGTTACTCATTCGGCAGGGGGCTTAGCAATCAGCCCCAGCATTTT

size: -
V: TRBV11-2
J: TRBJ1-1
D: -
CDR3: CASAMVGGNTEAFF
DNA: TGTGCCAGCGCTATGGTGGGGGGAAACACTGAAGCTTTCTTT

size: -
V: TRBV7-6
J: TRBJ2-5
D: TRBD1
CDR3: CASSLRRQGSGETQYF
DNA: TGTGCCAGCAGCTTAAGGAGACAGGGGAGCGGGGAGACCCAGTACTTC

size: -
V: TRBV11-3
J: TRBJ2-7
D: -
CDR3: CASSLVGATEQYF
DNA: TGTGCCAGCAGCTTAGTGGGGGCCACAGAGCAGTACTTC

size: once
V: TRBV7-2
J: TRBJ2-3
D: -
CDR3: CASSVPSTDTQYF
DNA: TGTGCCAGCAGCGTCCCGAGCACAGATACGCAGTATTTT

size: -
V: TRBV4-2
J: TRBJ2-2
D: -
CDR3: CASSPTRDAGELFF
DNA: TGTGCCAGCAGCCCAACCAGGGATGCCGGGGAGCTGTTTTTT

size: -
V: TRBV27
J: TRBJ2-1
D: TRBD1
CDR3: CASSWDRGNEQFF
DNA: TGTGCCAGCAGCTGGGACAGGGGCAATGAGCAGTTCTTC

size: many
V: TRBV7-9
J: TRBJ2-7
D: TRBD2
CDR3: CASSLGSGPMGEQYF
DNA: TGTGCCAGCAGCTTAGGTAGCGGGCCCATGGGGGAGCAGTACTTC

size: -
V: TRBV6-5
J: TRBJ2-5
D: -
CDR3: CASSYSLMGGGETQYF
DNA: TGTGCCAGCAGTTACTCCCTGATGGGCGGAGGGGAGACCCAGTACTTC

size: -
V: TRBV15
J: TRBJ2-7
D: TRBD1
CDR3: CATSRTGQVPVYEQYF
DNA: TGTGCCACCAGCAGAACCGGACAGGTGCCCGTCTACGAGCAGTACTTC

size: -
V: TRBV24-1
J: TRBJ1-5
D: -
CDR3: CATSDLKAGPPQHF
DNA: TGTGCCACCAGTGATTTGAAGGCGGGTCCGCCCCAGCATTTT

size: once
V: TRBV5-6
J: TRBJ1-6
D: TRBD1
CDR3: CASSLVLDRRIMNSPLHF
DNA: TGTGCCAGCAGCTTGGTCCTGGACAGGCGTATTATGAATTCACCCCTCCACTTT

size: -
V: TRBV5-5
J: TRBJ1-2
D: -
CDR3: CASSLAQGPGGYTF
DNA: TGTGCCAGCAGCTTGGCCCAGGGGCCCGGGGGCTACACCTTC

size: -
V: TRBV5-4
J: TRBJ1-1
D: -
CDR3: CASSSGGRGSTEAFF
DNA: TGTGCCAGCAGCTCTGGGGGCAGGGGCAGCACTGAAGCTTTCTTT

size: -
V: TRBV15
J: TRBJ1-1
D: -
CDR3: CATSRQTGIYEAFF
DNA: TGTGCCACCAGCAGGCAAACAGGGATTTATGAAGCTTTCTTT

size: -
V: TRBV7-2
J: TRBJ1-2
D: TRBD1
CDR3: CASSLVGTGLSHTF
DNA: TGTGCCAGCAGCTTAGTGGGGACAGGGTTGAGCCACACCTTC

size: -
V: TRBV19
J: TRBJ2-7
D: -
CDR3: CATKPAHDSYEQYF
DNA: TGTGCCACCAAACCGGCACATGACTCCTACGAGCAGTACTTC

size: -
V: TRBV28
J: TRBJ2-3
D: TRBD2
CDR3: CASSAPSGLAGGTQYF
DNA: TGTGCCAGCAGTGCCCCTTCTGGACTAGCGGGAGGGACGCAGTATTTT

size: -
V: TRBV5-5
J: TRBJ2-5
D: -
CDR3: CASSLDGETQYF
DNA: TGTGCCAGCAGCTTGGATGGCGAGACCCAGTACTTC

size: -
V: TRBV14
J: TRBJ2-3
D: -
CDR3: CASSPSRSGTDTQYF
DNA: TGTGCCAGCAGCCCCTCGAGGTCGGGCACAGATACGCAGTATTTT

size: -
V: TRBV28
J: TRBJ2-7
D: -
CDR3: CASSAPREQYF
DNA: TGTGCCAGCAGTGCCCCGCGAGAGCAGTACTTC

size: -
V: TRBV5-6
J: TRBJ2-7
D: -
CDR3: CASSDSSRLFYEQYF
DNA: TGTGCCAGCAGCGACTCTAGTAGGTTGTTCTACGAGCAGTACTTC

size: -
V: TRBV2
J: TRBJ1-1
D: TRBD1
CDR3: CASSWDRGGSEAFF
DNA: TGTGCCAGCAGTTGGGACAGGGGGGGGTCTGAAGCTTTCTTT

size: once
V: TRBV11-2
J: TRBJ2-1
D: -
CDR3: CASSLDEQFF
DNA: TGTGCCAGCAGCTTAGATGAGCAGTTCTTC

size: -
V: TRBV5-4
J: TRBJ1-2
D: TRBD1
CDR3: CASSWDSLDYGYTF
DNA: TGTGCCAGCAGCTGGGACAGTCTTGACTATGGCTACACCTTC

size: -
V: TRBV5-1
J: TRBJ2-2
D: -
CDR3: CASSLDLNRVFTGELFF
DNA: TGCGCCAGCAGCTTGGACCTCAACCGGGTTTTCACCGGGGAGCTGTTTTTT

size: -
V: TRBV9
J: TRBJ1-1
D: -
CDR3: CASSAGSNWGGEAFF
DNA: TGTGCCAGCAGCGCAGGGTCAAACTGGGGTGGTGAAGCTTTCTTT

size: -
V: TRBV27
J: TRBJ1-5
D: -
CDR3: CASSFRGNNQPQHF
DNA: TGTGCCAGCAGTTTTCGGGGGAACAATCAGCCCCAGCATTTT

size: -
V: TRBV6-4
J: TRBJ2-1
D: -
CDR3: CASSDGNNEQFF
DNA: TGTGCCAGCAGTGATGGTAACAATGAGCAGTTCTTC

size: -
V: TRBV19
J: TRBJ2-2
D: -
CDR3: CASTTDANTGELFF
DNA: TGTGCCAGTACTACGGACGCGAACACCGGGGAGCTGTTTTTT

size: -
V: TRBV4-3
J: TRBJ1-1
D: -
CDR3: CASSLRGSENTEAFF
DNA: TGCGCCAGCAGCCTCCGGGGGTCCGAGAACACTGAAGCTTTCTTT

size: -
V: TRBV9
J: TRBJ2-3
D: -
CDR3: CASSAHSTSTDTQYF
DNA: TGTGCCAGCAGCGCTCACTCCACCAGCACAGATACGCAGTATTTT

size: -
V: TRBV7-2
J: TRBJ2-7
D: -
CDR3: CASSLEFRVKQYF
DNA: TGTGCCAGCAGCTTAGAGTTTCGAGTGAAGCAGTACTTC

size: -
V: TRBV20-1
J: TRBJ2-7
D: -
CDR3: CSASRTAGEQYF
DNA: TGCAGTGCTAGTCGGACAGCGGGAGAGCAGTACTTC

size: -
V: TRBV10-3
J: TRBJ2-7
D: -
CDR3: CAISAPGGSGEQYF
DNA: TGTGCCATCAGTGCCCCAGGCGGTAGCGGCGAGCAGTACTTC

size: -
V: TRBV29-1
J: TRBJ2-6
D: -
CDR3: CSVADILSGANVLTF
DNA: TGCAGCGTTGCGGACATCCTCTCTGGGGCCAACGTCCTGACTTTC

size: once
V: TRBV19
J: TRBJ2-2
D: TRBD1
CDR3: CASIQTGGVNTGELFF
DNA: TGTGCCAGTATCCAGACAGGGGGCGTTAACACCGGGGAGCTGTTTTTT

size: -
V: TRBV25-1
J: TRBJ2-4
D: -
CDR3: CASGGSTGGIQYF
DNA: TGTGCCAGCGGAGGTTCGACAGGAGGGATTCAGTACTTC

size: -
V: TRBV30
J: TRBJ1-2
D: -
CDR3: CACLGTSYGYTF
DNA: TGTGCCTGCCTGGGGACATCCTATGGCTACACCTTC

size: -
V: TRBV19
J: TRBJ2-5
D: -
CDR3: CASRDRGQETQYF
DNA: TGTGCCAGTAGAGACCGGGGACAAGAGACCCAGTACTTC

size: -
V: TRBV10-3
J: TRBJ2-1
D: -
CDR3: CAIQQTLALHEQFF
DNA: TGTGCCATCCAACAAACCCTCGCCCTCCATGAGCAGTTCTTC

size: -
V: TRBV6-2/TRBV6-3
J: TRBJ2-6
D: -
CDR3: CASSWLIGSGGANVLTF
DNA: TGTGCCAGCAGTTGGCTTATCGGTTCGGGTGGGGCCAACGTCCTGACTTTC

size: -
V: TRBV27
J: TRBJ2-1
D: -
CDR3: CASSASDTITYNEQFF
DNA: TGTGCCAGCAGTGCCTCGGACACAATAACATACAATGAGCAGTTCTTC

size: -
V: TRBV5-8
J: TRBJ2-7
D: TRBD1
CDR3: CASSLGTDPYEQYF
DNA: TGTGCCAGCAGCTTAGGGACAGATCCCTACGAGCAGTACTTC

size: -
V: TRBV2
J: TRBJ1-1
D: -
CDR3: CASSAGDEYTEAFF
DNA: TGTGCCAGCAGTGCAGGGGATGAGTACACTGAAGCTTTCTTT

size: -
V: TRBV7-9
J: TRBJ2-7
D: TRBD1
CDR3: CASSSPGQGYEQYF
DNA: TGTGCCAGCAGCTCACCGGGACAGGGATACGAGCAGTACTTC

size: -
V: TRBV18
J: TRBJ1-2
D: -
CDR3: CASSSFKGYTF
DNA: TGTGCCAGCTCGTCGTTCAAAGGCTACACCTTC

size: -
V: TRBV25-1
J: TRBJ2-1
D: -
CDR3: CASSQGYNEQFF
DNA: TGTGCCAGCAGTCAGGGATACAATGAGCAGTTCTTC

size: -
V: TRBV27
J: TRBJ2-7
D: TRBD1
CDR3: CASSPGQGRPYEQYF
DNA: TGTGCCAGCAGCCCGGGACAGGGGAGGCCCTACGAGCAGTACTTC

size: -
V: TRBV30
J: TRBJ1-2
D: -
CDR3: CAWSVATDYGYTF
DNA: TGTGCCTGGAGTGTGGCTACAGACTATGGCTACACCTTC

size: -
V: TRBV5-1
J: TRBJ2-3
D: -
CDR3: CASSSALSTSTDTQYF
DNA: TGCGCCAGCAGCTCTGCTCTCAGCACTAGCACAGATACGCAGTATTTT

size: -
V: TRBV24-1
J: TRBJ2-3
D: -
CDR3: CATSEEGTGRITVNTQYF
DNA: TGTGCCACCAGTGAGGAAGGGACCGGCCGCATCACAGTAAATACGCAGTATTTT

size: -
V: TRBV6-5
J: TRBJ2-1
D: TRBD2
CDR3: CASSYPGGNNEQFF
DNA: TGTGCCAGCAGTTACCCGGGGGGTAACAATGAGCAGTTCTTC